The source of this T cell receptor (beta chain) is a study of spatial heterogeneity in lung cancer. Study summary: Among detected sequences, beta-chain ones consistently exceeded alpha-chain ones in number. The average appearance count of each unique TCR and UMI combination in raw reads was more than nine. Study-level points and caveats: Ubiquitous expanded TCR counts tracked ubiquitous nonsynonymous mutations, and regional counts tracked regional ones. Tumoral mutation counts were tracked by counts of expanded intratumoral alpha and beta TCRs.

The CDR3 runs to 15 residues. Trimming cost V 6 bases and J 2 bases; bases outside gene matches: 9. Per germline, CDR1 MNHEY and CDR2 SMNVEV (reference sequence). The time point is: sample taken at primary tumor resection. Unsorted whole RNA of tumor, nontumor lung or frozen PBMC was sequenced. This clonotype showed up just a few times. The antigen is unknown. In TCRdb, the 5' RACE reads were re-called with MiXCR into one record per CDR3 protein. The table records under 20,000 distinct CDR3 sequences, 5% to 7% of them present only once. The gene calls are TRBV27 and TRBJ2-5; 7 bases match TRBD1. This sample comprised lung tumor tissue, obtained at surgery. The source is a female donor with early-stage non-small cell lung cancer. In DNA, the CDR3 is TGTGCCAGCAGGCGACAATTGGGACAGCAAGAGACCCAGTACTTC. Residues: CASRRQLGQQETQYF.